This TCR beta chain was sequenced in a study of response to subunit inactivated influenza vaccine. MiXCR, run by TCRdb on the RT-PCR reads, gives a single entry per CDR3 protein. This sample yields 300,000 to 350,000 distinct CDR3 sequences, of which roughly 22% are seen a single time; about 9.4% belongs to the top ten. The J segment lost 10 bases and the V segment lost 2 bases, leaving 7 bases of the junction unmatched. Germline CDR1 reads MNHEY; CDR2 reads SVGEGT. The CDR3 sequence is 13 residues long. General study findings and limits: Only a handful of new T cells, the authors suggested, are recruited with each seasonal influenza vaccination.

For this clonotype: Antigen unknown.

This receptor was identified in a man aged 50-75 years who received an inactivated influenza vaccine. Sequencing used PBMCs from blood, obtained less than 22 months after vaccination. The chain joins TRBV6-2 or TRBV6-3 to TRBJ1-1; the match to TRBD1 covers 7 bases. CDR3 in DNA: TGTGCCAGCAGTTACCGACAGGGCAAGAGAGCTTTCTTT. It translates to CASSYRQGKRAFF.